Shown below are 27 T cell receptor beta chains from a single sample sequenced in a study of T-cell reconstitution after alpha-beta-depleted transplantation in children. Unique molecular identifiers were incorporated into the prepared TCRbeta library. TCRdb redid the calling of the PCR reads with MiXCR, one entry per CDR3 protein. The data contain under 350,000 distinct CDR3 sequences, 9.9% of them seen just once; the ten biggest clones take up about 9.4%. Sequencing was performed on PBMCs from the stem cell graft donor, taken from the stem cell graft. These receptors were collected from a human donor who donated a stem cell graft to a child with SCID.

This clonotype was seen repeatedly, ten times or more. The chain links TRBV3-1 to TRBJ2-7; D uncertain. Trimming pared 0 bases from V and 2 bases from J, leaving 11 bases between. Germline values: CDR1 LGHDT, CDR2 YNNKEL (reference sequence). The CDR3 loop spans 15 amino acids. The CDR3 bases are TGTGCCAGCAGCCAAGATCGAGCCTGGCCCTACGAGCAGTACTTC. It codes for CASSQDRAWPYEQYF.

The chain joins TRBV25-1 to TRBJ2-5, with 7 bases that match TRBD2. The trim removed 6 bases at V and 5 bases at J, leaving 9 bases unmatched. The CDR3 has 14 residues. CDR1 is MGHDK and CDR2 is SYGVNS in the germline V gene. CDR3 region: CASSYVSGLETQYF. In DNA, the CDR3 is TGTGCCAGCAGCTACGTTAGCGGGCTTGAGACCCAGTACTTC.

The sample holds a few counts of this clonotype. The chain couples TRBV12-3 or TRBV12-4 to TRBJ2-1; D perhaps matches TRBD2 (5 bases). This CDR3 has 14 amino acids. The ends were cut back, 5 bases at V and 1 base at J, with 9 bases in the middle. CDR3 nucleotide sequence: TGTGCCAGCAGTCCCCGACTATCCTACAATGAGCAGTTCTTC. It translates to CASSPRLSYNEQFF.

This clonotype showed up just a few times. The chain couples TRBV2 to TRBJ2-2; a weak D match, TRBD1 (6 bases). The CDR3 has 16 residues. V gave up 0 bases and J gave up 6 bases, with 14 bases separating them. Germline V gives CDR1 SNHLY, CDR2 FYNNEI. In DNA, the CDR3 is TGTGCCAGCAGTGAAGCGCGCCAGGGGCTCGCCGGGGAGCTGTTTTTT. Translating it yields CASSEARQGLAGELFF.

This clonotype was seen only a few times. This chain links TRBV9 with TRBJ1-6, with D possibly TRBD1 on 5 matching bases. V gave up 4 bases and J gave up 5 bases, with 13 bases separating them. Germline CDR1 and CDR2: SGDLS and YYNGEE. The CDR3 is made up of 15 amino acids. CDR3 protein: CASSSLRGDNSPLHF. In DNA form, the CDR3 reads TGTGCCAGCAGCTCTCTACGGGGCGATAATTCACCCCTCCACTTT.

The V gene is TRBV20-1, the J gene TRBJ2-7; D could derive from TRBD1 or TRBD2 (5 bases each). CDR1 is DFQATT and CDR2 is SNEGSKA in the germline V gene (reference sequence). The CDR3 totals 15 residues. The germline V and J ends were trimmed by 4 bases and 4 bases, with 20 bases remaining between them. CDR3 in amino acids: CSAILERGILYEQYF. CDR3 bases: TGCAGTGCTATCCTAGAGAGGGGAATCCTTTACGAGCAGTACTTC.

This clonotype was seen only a few times. The chain employs TRBV12-3 or TRBV12-4 and TRBJ2-3, with 14 bases lining up with TRBD2. There are 20 residues in the CDR3. Losses at the gene ends were 5 bases for V and 3 bases for J; bases not matched to a gene: 16. The CDR3 protein is CASSPRLAGGSVGGTDTQYF. DNA for the CDR3: TGTGCCAGCAGTCCAAGACTAGCGGGGGGGAGTGTTGGTGGTACAGATACGCAGTATTTT.

This clonotype was seen only a few times. This chain uses TRBV12-3 or TRBV12-4 with TRBJ1-1; D remains unclear. Trimming pared 3 bases from V and 10 bases from J, leaving 12 bases between. The CDR3 length is 12 residues. The CDR3 nucleotides are TGTGCCAGCAGTTTTCCGGGCCGGGGAGCTTTCTTT. Its protein is CASSFPGRGAFF.

V is TRBV20-1 and J is TRBJ2-7, with 8 bases aligning to TRBD2. The CDR3 spans 15 residues. Losses at the gene ends were 0 bases for V and 3 bases for J; bases not matched to a gene: 7. Per germline, CDR1 DFQATT and CDR2 SNEGSKA (reference sequence). CDR3 amino acids: CSARDASGGGYEQYF. The CDR3 DNA follows: TGCAGTGCTAGAGATGCGTCGGGGGGGGGCTACGAGCAGTACTTC.

This sequence joins TRBV29-1 and TRBJ2-3; 7 nucleotides match TRBD1. J lost 0 bases, V lost 4 bases, and 16 bases had no gene match. The CDR3 has 18 residues. Germline V gene lookup returns CDR1 SQVTM and CDR2 ANQGSEA. CDR3 sequence: CSVAPFASTGISTDTQYF. CDR3 nucleotides: TGCAGCGTTGCCCCTTTCGCCTCGACAGGGATTAGCACAGATACGCAGTATTTT.

In this sample, this clonotype turned up a few times. The chain is built from TRBV3-1 and TRBJ2-7; the D is unclear. The CDR3 is made up of 15 amino acids. Germline CDR1 reads LGHDT; CDR2 reads YNNKEL (reference sequence). Trimming shortened V by 5 bases and J by 1 base, and 15 bases separated the two germline ends. CDR3 in DNA: TGTGCCAGCAGCAGTCTCGCGAGTCTTTCCTACGAGCAGTACTTC. As protein: CASSSLASLSYEQYF.

This clonotype was seen a few times. V and J are TRBV20-1 and TRBJ1-5; D gene ambiguous. The germline V and J ends were trimmed by 3 bases and 3 bases, with 9 bases remaining between them. Germline assignment: CDR1 DFQATT and CDR2 SNEGSKA (reference sequence). The CDR3 covers 13 residues. The CDR3 reads CSASTGYNQPQHF. The CDR3 DNA is TGCAGTGCTAGTACGGGGTACAATCAGCCCCAGCATTTT.

Only a few counts were recorded for this clonotype. V is TRBV2 and J is TRBJ2-3, with D perhaps TRBD1 (6 bases). Trimming left V 5 bases short and J 4 bases short, with 16 bases between. The CDR3 sequence is 15 residues long. CDR1 is SNHLY and CDR2 is FYNNEI in the germline V gene. CDR3 region: CASSTGPRGADTQYF. CDR3 nucleotides: TGTGCCAGCAGTACGGGACCCAGGGGTGCAGATACGCAGTATTTT.

The V and J genes are TRBV12-5 and TRBJ2-3; unclear D gene. The CDR3 consists of 12 residues. Trimming left V 0 bases short and J 4 bases short, with 2 bases between. The germline gives CDR1 LGHNT, CDR2 FRNRAP. CDR3 in DNA: TGTGCTAGTGGTTTGGTCCCAGATACGCAGTATTTT. Translating it yields CASGLVPDTQYF.

In its sample, this clonotype was seen many times. The chain combines TRBV14 with TRBJ2-1; unclear D gene. CDR1 and CDR2 from the germline V gene are SGHDN and FVKESK. V was trimmed by 4 bases and J by 3 bases, leaving 7 bases between them. This CDR3 has 13 amino acids. The CDR3 nucleotides read TGTGCCAGCAGCCTCGGGTTCTACAATGAGCAGTTCTTC. Translating gives CASSLGFYNEQFF. Full variable domain (missing parts from reference TRBV14 and TRBJ2-1): EAGVTQFPSHSVIEKGQTVTLRCDPISGHDNLYWYRRVMGKEIKFLLHFVKESKQDESGMPNNRFLAERTGGTYSTLKVQPAELEDSGVYFCASSLGFYNEQFFGPGTRLTVL.

Of note for this clonotype: A much larger clone lies a single base off, so this may be a read error. This rearrangement joins TRBV7-8 to TRBJ2-1, with 12 bases lining up with TRBD2. The CDR3 length is 19 residues. Looked up from germline, CDR1 is SGHVS and CDR2 is FQNEAQ. The ends lost 2 bases at V and 1 base at J; junction bases unmatched: 9. The CDR3 here is CASSLLSTSGGRSYNEQFF. DNA of the CDR3: TGTGCCAGCAGCTTATTAAGTACTAGCGGGGGGCGATCCTACAATGAGCAGTTCTTC.

This rearrangement joins TRBV27 to TRBJ1-5, with unresolved D. Germline CDR1 MNHEY, CDR2 SMNVEV (reference sequence). The CDR3 consists of 13 residues. V lost 6 bases and J lost 2, with 8 bases in between. The CDR3 is CASRRRGNQPQHF. The CDR3 DNA follows: TGTGCCAGCAGGCGACGGGGCAATCAGCCCCAGCATTTT.

This clonotype was seen more than once but under ten times. The rearrangement links TRBV5-1 to TRBJ2-3; D possibly corresponds to TRBD2 (6 bases). The V gene lost 4 bases and the J gene lost 4 bases, with 22 bases spanning the gap. Germline assignment: CDR1 SGHRS and CDR2 YFSETQ. This CDR3 comprises 17 residues. The CDR3 DNA reads TGCGCCAGCAGCCCGATTACAGGACTATCCGGCGCAGATACGCAGTATTTT. Amino acid sequence: CASSPITGLSGADTQYF.

This chain connects TRBV20-1 to TRBJ2-3; no reliable D call. Trimming cost V 5 bases and J 4 bases, with 7 bases left between them. Germline V CDR1 and CDR2: DFQATT, SNEGSKA (reference sequence). The CDR3 length is 11 residues. CDR3 sequence: CSAPAADTQYF. As DNA, the CDR3 is TGCAGTGCTCCGGCCGCAGATACGCAGTATTTT.

This clonotype was observed a few times. The gene calls are TRBV12-3 or TRBV12-4 and TRBJ2-5, with 7 positions matching TRBD1. Losses at the gene ends were 3 bases for V and 0 bases for J; bases not matched to a gene: 4. This CDR3 has 15 amino acids. The CDR3 region is CASSLGTADQETQYF. As DNA, the CDR3 is TGTGCCAGCAGTTTGGGGACAGCCGACCAAGAGACCCAGTACTTC.

This clonotype was recorded many times. This sequence joins TRBV3-1 and TRBJ2-7, with 11 bases identical to TRBD1. Germline V CDR1 and CDR2: LGHDT, YNNKEL (reference sequence). The CDR3 has 14 amino acids. The ends lost 6 bases at V and 3 bases at J; junction bases unmatched: 4. Here the CDR3 reads CASRPGTGGYEQYF. The DNA for the CDR3 is TGTGCCAGCAGACCCGGGACAGGGGGCTACGAGCAGTACTTC.

Of note for this clonotype: The junction differs from germline at one of its ends, possibly a read error. The gene calls are TRBV3-1 and TRBJ2-3, with D perhaps TRBD1 (6 bases). Germline loops: CDR1 LGHDT, CDR2 YNNKEL (reference sequence). The CDR3 covers 15 residues. The CDR3 here is CASCQLGTWTDTQYF. CDR3 nucleotides: TGTGCCAGCTGCCAGCTGGGGACATGGACAGATACGCAGTATTTT.

This clonotype was seen only a few times. The chain couples TRBV7-8 to TRBJ2-7, with 8 bases aligning to TRBD2. This CDR3 is built from 15 residues. Germline V CDR1 and CDR2: SGHVS, FQNEAQ. V gave up 4 bases and J gave up 0 bases; unmatched junction bases: 5. The CDR3 bases are TGTGCCAGCAGCTCGGGACTAGTTGTCTCCTACGAGCAGTACTTC. Amino acids: CASSSGLVVSYEQYF.

This clonotype was observed a handful of times. The V gene is TRBV5-6, the J gene TRBJ2-1; 7 bases align to TRBD1. Per the germline V gene, CDR1 is SGHDT and CDR2 is YYEEEE. The CDR3 is 14 amino acids. V shed 5 bases, J shed 9 bases, and the junction held 11 bases outside the gene matches. The CDR3 DNA reads TGTGCCAGCAGACCCGGGCAGGGGGATGGTGAGCAGTTCTTC. Translated: CASRPGQGDGEQFF. The variable domain in full, with the rest retrieved from reference TRBV5-6 and TRBJ2-1, is DAGVTQSPTHLIKTRGQQVTLRCSPKSGHDTVSWYQQALGQGPQFIFQYYEEEERQRGNFPDRFSGHQFPNYSSELNVNALLLGDSALYLCASRPGQGDGEQFFGPGTRLTVL.

This clonotype was observed many times. The rearrangement joins TRBV5-1 to TRBJ2-7; D possibly corresponds to TRBD1 (5 bases). V was cut by 4 bases and J by 6 bases, with 14 bases left in between. The germline gives CDR1 SGHRS, CDR2 YFSETQ. This CDR3 comprises 13 residues. CDR3 nucleotide sequence: TGCGCCAGCAGCGCCTTCCAGGGCTCCGAGCAGTACTTC. As protein: CASSAFQGSEQYF.

The chain carries TRBV19 and TRBJ1-1, with a weak D call TRBD1 (6 bases). The CDR3 loop spans 14 amino acids. The V end lost 5 bases, the J end lost 3 bases, and 13 bases lay between the germline ends. In germline, CDR1 is LNHDA, CDR2 SQIVND (reference sequence). CDR3 amino acids: CASSADSYYTEAFF. The CDR3 nucleotides read TGTGCCAGTAGTGCGGACAGTTACTACACTGAAGCTTTCTTT.

This clonotype came up a few times. J is TRBJ1-1 and V is TRBV29-1; the match to TRBD1 covers 7 bases. Trimming took 7 bases from V and 8 from J; bases not matched to a gene: 7. The CDR3 contains 11 residues. CDR1 and CDR2 (germline): SQVTM, ANQGSEA. The chain's CDR3 is CSGNRGREAFF. The CDR3, as DNA: TGCAGCGGGAACAGGGGTCGGGAAGCTTTCTTT.